Following are 15 T cell receptor beta chains from one sample sequenced in a study of T cells after yellow fever vaccination (dated by TCRdb to about 2019). The library relied on 5' RACE. Sequencing was carried out with an Illumina HiSeq 2500. TCRdb trimmed the raw reads at Q25, called clones with MiXCR and kept productive beta chains. Records with the same CDR3 protein are collapsed into one entry carrying the most frequent genes and DNA. In all, the sample holds some 350,000 distinct CDR3 sequences, and over 5% of those were seen once. The top ten clonotypes cover about 15% of the sample. The treatment or condition label of this sample denotes: live attenuated yellow fever vaccine strain. The material sequenced was PBMCs, taken 5 days after the yellow fever booster vaccination. The receptor set was obtained from a man aged 30 to 39 who received the YFV17D yellow fever vaccine.

At least ten counts were recorded for this clonotype. The chain links TRBV12-3 or TRBV12-4 to TRBJ2-2, with 7 bases aligning to TRBD1. The CDR3 sequence is 15 residues long. V shed 6 bases, J shed 1 base, and the junction held 5 bases outside the gene matches. The CDR3: CASRIRTGNTGELFF. The CDR3 coding sequence is TGTGCCAGCAGAATTAGGACAGGGAACACCGGGGAGCTGTTTTTT.

The chain joins TRBV11-2 to TRBJ2-2; TRBD2 agrees at 7 bases. The ends lost 2 bases at V and 2 bases at J; junction bases unmatched: 5. CDR1 SGHAT and CDR2 FQNNGV come from the germline V gene. This CDR3 region has 16 residues. This CDR3 reads CASSLWSSGNTGELFF. The CDR3, as DNA: TGTGCCAGCAGCTTATGGTCTAGCGGAAACACCGGGGAGCTGTTTTTT.

This clonotype was seen only a few times. J is TRBJ2-7 and V is TRBV5-4, with TRBD2 as a possible D gene (5 bases). Germline-derived CDR1 and CDR2 are SGHNT and YYREEE (reference sequence). This CDR3 is 15 amino acids long. Between the trimmed V and J ends, which lost 4 bases and 6 bases, there was a span of 20 bases. CDR3 sequence reads: CASSTKERRLSEQYF. CDR3 in DNA: TGTGCCAGCAGCACGAAGGAGCGGAGACTAAGCGAGCAGTACTTC.

In this sample, this clonotype turned up many times. The gene calls are TRBV27 and TRBJ2-4; D might be TRBD2 (5 bases). The V and J ends lost 7 bases and 1 base respectively, with 11 bases between them. This CDR3 spans 14 amino acids. Germline V gene data show CDR1 as MNHEY and CDR2 as SMNVEV (reference sequence). CDR3 coding DNA: TGTGCCAGCATCGGACTTGGGGCCAAAAACATTCAGTACTTC. The encoded protein is CASIGLGAKNIQYF.

This clonotype was found a few times. The chain carries TRBV6-1 and TRBJ1-2; D gene ambiguous. Germline CDR1 and CDR2: MNHNS and SASEGT. Trimming cost V 7 bases and J 5 bases, with 20 bases left between them. This CDR3 region has 15 residues. Written as DNA, the CDR3 is TGTGCCAGCATGCATAGCACAGCGATGTTTTATGGCTACACCTTC. Translated, it gives CASMHSTAMFYGYTF.

In its sample, this clonotype was seen a few times. The J gene is TRBJ1-2, the V gene TRBV7-2; TRBD1 matches 8 bases. Germline V lookup: CDR1 SGHTA, CDR2 FQGNSA. The V segment lost 5 bases and the J segment 4 bases; nucleotides outside the gene matches: 12. The CDR3 is made up of 16 amino acids. The CDR3 region is CASSTNRDRPLYGYTF. CDR3 in DNA: TGTGCCAGCAGCACGAACCGGGACAGGCCCCTCTATGGCTACACCTTC. The entire variable domain, with the rest obtained from reference TRBV7-2 and TRBJ1-2, is as follows: GAGVSQSPSNKVTEKGKDVELRCDPISGHTALYWYRQSLGQGLEFLIYFQGNSAPDKSGLPSDRFSAERTGGSVSTLTIQRTQQEDSAVYLCASSTNRDRPLYGYTFGSGTRLTVV.

This clonotype was counted ten times or more. V gene TRBV23-1 combines with J gene TRBJ2-7; D is possibly TRBD1 (5 bases). TRBV23-1 falls under the ORF class, with uncertain function. Trimming left V 0 bases short and J 1 base short, with 7 bases between. There are 14 residues in the CDR3. The CDR3 spells CASSQSKGSYEQYF. The CDR3 nucleotides read TGCGCCAGCAGTCAATCTAAGGGGTCCTACGAGCAGTACTTC.

This clonotype has ten or more counts. The chain couples TRBV30 to TRBJ2-1; D gene uncertain. Germline V gives CDR1 GTSNPN, CDR2 SVGIG (reference sequence). This CDR3 region has 14 residues. V lost 0 bases to trimming and J lost 8 bases, with 14 bases between them. The CDR3 loop is CAWSVPLDPHEQFF. CDR3 nucleotide sequence: TGTGCCTGGAGTGTACCCCTCGACCCCCATGAGCAGTTCTTC.

Only a few counts were recorded for this clonotype. The chain joins TRBV7-6 to TRBJ2-1; 10 bases agree with TRBD2. V lost 1 base to trimming and J lost 0 bases; unmatched junction nucleotides: 9. The CDR3 is 19 amino acids. Looked up from germline, CDR1 is SGHVS and CDR2 is FNYEAQ. The CDR3 nucleotides read TGTGCCAGCAGCTTAGTTTGGACTAGCGGACTCGACTCCTACAATGAGCAGTTCTTC. It yields the protein CASSLVWTSGLDSYNEQFF.

This clonotype has just a few counts. The chain is built from TRBV5-1 and TRBJ2-7, with 8 bases that match TRBD1. CDR1 is SGHRS and CDR2 is YFSETQ in the germline V gene. The length of the CDR3 is 15 residues. V shed 2 bases and J 2 bases; nucleotides not matched to a gene: 6. The CDR3 DNA reads TGCGCCAGCAGCTTTGACGGACAGGGTACCTACGAGCAGTACTTC. Amino acids: CASSFDGQGTYEQYF.

Only a few counts were recorded for this clonotype. The V call is TRBV7-2, the J call TRBJ2-7; 8 bases align to TRBD2. J lost 6 bases, V lost 6 bases, and 10 bases had no gene match. This CDR3 is 14 amino acids long. Germline V gene sequence: CDR1 SGHTA, CDR2 FQGNSA. The CDR3 bases are TGTGCCAGCAGATCCGGGACTAGTTCTCCCGAGCAGTACTTC. Its translation is CASRSGTSSPEQYF.

This chain links TRBV30 with TRBJ2-1, with 7 nucleotides matching TRBD2. Trimming took 2 bases from V and 9 from J; bases not matched to a gene: 1. CDR1 and CDR2 from the germline V gene are GTSNPN and SVGIG (reference sequence). The CDR3 extends over 11 amino acids. The CDR3 nucleotides are TGTGCCTGGAGTACGGGGGGTGAGCAGTTCTTC. Amino acids: CAWSTGGEQFF.

This clonotype was counted between two and nine times. The V gene is TRBV28, the J gene TRBJ1-1; D uncertain. Trimming removed 7 bases from V and 4 bases from J, with 16 bases in between. CDR3 size: 14 residues. From germline, CDR1 is MDHEN and CDR2 SYDVKM. This chain's CDR3 is CASKEPTGSTEAFF. The CDR3 DNA reads as TGTGCCAGCAAAGAGCCTACGGGGAGCACTGAAGCTTTCTTT.

This clonotype was found a few times. The V call is TRBV29-1, the J call TRBJ2-7; D gene uncertain. CDR1 and CDR2 from the germline V gene are SQVTM and ANQGSEA. V was shortened by 4 bases and J by 2 bases, with 6 bases between the two germline ends. This CDR3 is 11 amino acids long. DNA for the CDR3: TGCAGCGTTGGAGAACCCTACGAGCAGTACTTC. Protein product: CSVGEPYEQYF.

The genes are TRBV7-9 and TRBJ2-7, with TRBD2 matching over 8 bases. Germline-derived CDR1 and CDR2 are SEHNR and FQNEAQ (reference sequence). J lost 11 bases, V lost 4 bases, and 7 bases had no gene match. CDR3 length: 12 residues. Here the CDR3 reads CASSSSLLAEYF. CDR3 nucleotides: TGTGCCAGCAGCTCGTCTTTACTAGCGGAGTACTTC.